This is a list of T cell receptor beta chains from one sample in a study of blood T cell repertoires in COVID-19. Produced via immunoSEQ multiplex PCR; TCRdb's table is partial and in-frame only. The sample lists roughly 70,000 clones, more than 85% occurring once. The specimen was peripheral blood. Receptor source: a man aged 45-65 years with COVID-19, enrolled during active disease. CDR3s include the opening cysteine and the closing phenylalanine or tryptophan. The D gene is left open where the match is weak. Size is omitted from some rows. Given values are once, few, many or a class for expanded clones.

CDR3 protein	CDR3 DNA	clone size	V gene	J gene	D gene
CASSSQGADYGYTF	TGTGCCAGCAGCTCCCAGGGGGCTGACTATGGCTACACCTTC	once	TRBV5-6	TRBJ1-2	TRBD1
CASSRPGSDYSPLHF	TGTGCCAGCAGCAGGCCCGGGTCCGATTATTCACCCCTCCACTTT	.	TRBV21-1	TRBJ1-6	.
CASSTWTGAHYGYTF	TGTGCCAGTAGTACGTGGACAGGGGCGCACTATGGCTACACCTTC	.	TRBV19	TRBJ1-2	TRBD1
CASSPPRDSYGYTF	TGCGCCAGCAGCCCTCCCCGCGACTCCTATGGCTACACCTTC	.	TRBV4-1	TRBJ1-2	.
CASSFPGGSEQFF	TGTGCCAGCAGCTTTCCCGGCGGGAGTGAGCAGTTCTTC	.	TRBV5-4	TRBJ2-1	TRBD2
CASSLKGPGGFNSPLHF	TGTGCCAGCAGCCTCAAGGGGCCGGGGGGGTTTAATTCACCCCTCCACTTT	.	TRBV5-6	TRBJ1-6	.
CAASLRGIVEAFF	TGTGCCGCAAGTTTAAGGGGAATCGTCGAAGCTTTCTTT	.	TRBV7-9	TRBJ1-1	.
CASSYSFNSREQYF	TGTGCCAGCAGTTACTCTTTTAATTCCAGGGAGCAGTACTTC	once	TRBV6-5	TRBJ2-7	.
CASSPTRAGELFF	TGTGCCAGCAGTCCGACTAGGGCCGGGGAGCTGTTTTTT	.	TRBV6-2/TRBV6-3	TRBJ2-2	.
CASSSGPGQSYEQYF	TGTGCCAGCAGCTCCGGACCGGGACAGTCCTACGAGCAGTACTTC	.	TRBV7-6	TRBJ2-7	TRBD1
CASSFAGGDTGELFF	TGTGCCAGCAGCTTCGCAGGGGGCGACACCGGGGAGCTGTTTTTT	once	TRBV7-2	TRBJ2-2	TRBD1
CASGRGLTGELFF	TGTGCCAGCGGACGAGGGCTCACCGGGGAGCTGTTTTTT	.	TRBV6-5	TRBJ2-2	.
CASSSSDISDTGANVLTF	TGTGCCAGCAGTTCTAGTGATATATCGGACACTGGGGCCAACGTCCTGACTTTC	.	TRBV28	TRBJ2-6	.
CASSQNYEGSVSYEQYF	TGCGCCAGCAGCCAAAACTACGAGGGTAGCGTCTCCTACGAGCAGTACTTC	.	TRBV4-3	TRBJ2-7	.
CASSFTGGGSEQYF	TGTGCCAGCAGTTTTACAGGGGGCGGGTCTGAGCAGTACTTC	.	TRBV6-5	TRBJ2-7	TRBD1
CASSRSGTSAGEQYF	TGTGCCAGCAGCAGGTCCGGGACTAGCGCGGGTGAGCAGTACTTC	.	TRBV11-2	TRBJ2-7	TRBD2
CASSISLEYIPVLTF	TGTGCCAGTAGTATCAGTCTCGAATACATTCCAGTCCTGACTTTC	.	TRBV19	TRBJ2-6	.
CASRGPGGGSTDTQYF	TGTGCCAGCAGAGGGCCTGGCGGGGGAAGCACAGATACGCAGTATTTT	.	TRBV2	TRBJ2-3	TRBD2
CASSQYHQARGLLENIQYF	TGTGCCAGCAGCCAATATCACCAAGCTAGGGGACTTTTAGAGAACATTCAGTACTTC	.	TRBV3-1/TRBV3-2	TRBJ2-4	.
CASSPHAGLANTGELFF	TGTGCCAGCAGCCCACACGCGGGACTAGCGAACACAGGGGAGCTGTTTTTT	.	TRBV7-2	TRBJ2-2	TRBD2
CAWRSTGANGYTF	TGTGCCTGGAGGTCGACAGGGGCAAATGGCTACACCTTC	.	TRBV30	TRBJ1-2	TRBD1
CASSYGTGGNQPQHF	TGTGCCAGCAGTTACGGGACAGGGGGCAATCAGCCCCAGCATTTT	.	TRBV6-6	TRBJ1-5	TRBD1
CASSVGDYYGYTF	TGTGCCAGCAGCGTCGGGGACTACTATGGCTACACCTTC	.	TRBV9	TRBJ1-2	.
CASSSPRDNEQFF	TGTGCCAGCAGCTCCCCACGGGACAATGAGCAGTTCTTC	.	TRBV5-4	TRBJ2-1	.
CASSMRGREGFTDTQYF	TGTGCCAGTAGTATGCGGGGGCGGGAGGGATTCACAGATACGCAGTATTTT	.	TRBV19	TRBJ2-3	TRBD2
CASSLGQGEGYTF	TGTGCCAGCAGCTTGGGACAGGGGGAAGGCTACACCTTC	.	TRBV7-3	TRBJ1-2	TRBD1
CASSTPQAPNQPQHF	TGTGCCAGCAGTACTCCCCAGGCGCCCAATCAGCCCCAGCATTTT	.	TRBV28	TRBJ1-5	.
CASSDSGRGTGELFF	TGTGCCAGTTCCGATAGCGGGAGGGGCACCGGGGAGCTGTTTTTT	few	TRBV19	TRBJ2-2	TRBD2
CATSEGRETEAFF	TGTGCCACCAGTGAGGGTAGGGAGACTGAAGCTTTCTTT	.	TRBV24-1	TRBJ1-1	.
CATSRDGQDNSPLHF	TGTGCCACCAGCAGAGATGGGCAGGATAATTCACCCCTCCACTTT	.	TRBV15	TRBJ1-6	.
CASSSKLNYGYTF	TGTGCCAGCAGTTCGAAACTGAATTATGGCTACACCTTC	.	TRBV12-3/TRBV12-4	TRBJ1-2	.
CASSPREAGNEQFF	TGTGCCAGCAGCCCGCGGGAGGCAGGCAATGAGCAGTTCTTC	.	TRBV7-2	TRBJ2-1	TRBD2
CASSQETAATDTQYF	TGTGCCAGCAGCCAAGAGACGGCGGCCACAGATACGCAGTATTTT	.	TRBV4-2	TRBJ2-3	.